This T cell receptor (beta chain) was profiled in a study of blood T cell repertoires in COVID-19. At the level of the study: Whether acute or convalescent, the COVID-19 samples came from the United States, Italy and Spain. The cDNA or gDNA used as material had been derived from T cells, B-cell-depleted T cells, or PBMCs.

With 5 bases removed from V and 2 bases from J, the gap between germline ends came to 13 bases. Germline CDR1 GTSNPN, CDR2 SVGIG (reference sequence). The CDR3 contains 14 residues. Per the original methods: Amplification of reference gene primers was used by the study to estimate nucleated cell counts. Assay: immunoSEQ multiplex PCR; the TCRdb copy retains only in-frame clones and omits some. V and J calls plus clone size are reproduced from that table; the DNA served to infer D and trimming. The table has 200,000 to 250,000 clones, approximately 80% seen once. This TCR came from a woman aged 50 to 65 with acute or convalescent COVID-19. V and J are TRBV30 and TRBJ2-1, with TRBD2 as a possible D gene (5 bases). The sample taken for sequencing was peripheral blood. The CDR3 nucleotides read TGTGCCTGGGGAACTAGGCTGCCCTACAATGAGCAGTTCTTC. This translates into CAWGTRLPYNEQFF.